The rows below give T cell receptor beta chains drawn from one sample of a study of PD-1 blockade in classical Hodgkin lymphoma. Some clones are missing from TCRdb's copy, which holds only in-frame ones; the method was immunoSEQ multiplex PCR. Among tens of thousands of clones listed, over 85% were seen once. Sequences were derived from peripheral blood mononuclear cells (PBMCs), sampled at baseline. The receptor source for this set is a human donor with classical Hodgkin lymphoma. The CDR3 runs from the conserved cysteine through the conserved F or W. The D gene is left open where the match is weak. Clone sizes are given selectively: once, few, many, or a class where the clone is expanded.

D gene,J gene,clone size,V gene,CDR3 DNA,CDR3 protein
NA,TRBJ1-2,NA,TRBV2,TGTGCCAGCAGTGAGTTCGGGTATGGCTACACCTTC,CASSEFGYGYTF
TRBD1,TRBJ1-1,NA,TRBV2,TGTGCCAGCAGTGATGACAGGGATGAAGCTTTCTTT,CASSDDRDEAFF
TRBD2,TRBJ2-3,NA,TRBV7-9,TGTGCCAGCAGCTTAGCAGGACTAGCGGGAATTCGGGATACGCAGTATTTT,CASSLAGLAGIRDTQYF
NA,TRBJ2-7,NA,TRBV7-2,TGTGCCAGCAGCTTTGTGCAGGGTACCTACGAGCAGTACTTC,CASSFVQGTYEQYF
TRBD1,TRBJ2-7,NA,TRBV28,TGTGCCAGCAGCCCAAACAGGGGGCGCCCGACCTACGAGCAGTACTTC,CASSPNRGRPTYEQYF
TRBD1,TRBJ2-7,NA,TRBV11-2,TGTGCCAGCAGCTTGCAGGGGGCCTCCTACGAGCAGTACTTC,CASSLQGASYEQYF
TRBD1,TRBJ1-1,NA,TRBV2,TGTGCCAGCAGGGGACAGGGGGGAAACACTGAAGCTTTCTTT,CASRGQGGNTEAFF
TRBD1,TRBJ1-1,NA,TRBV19,TGTGCCAGTAGTACCCAGGGGGCTAATACTGAAGCTTTCTTT,CASSTQGANTEAFF
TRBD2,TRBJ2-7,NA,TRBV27,TGTGCCAGCAGTTTATGGTCGAGTAGCGGGACCACCGAGCAGTACTTC,CASSLWSSSGTTEQYF
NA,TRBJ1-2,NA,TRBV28,TGTGCCAGCAGTTTAAAGGGGCAGAGCTATGGCTACACCTTC,CASSLKGQSYGYTF
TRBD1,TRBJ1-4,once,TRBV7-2,TGTGCCAGCAGCCGCCAAGACAGGGGGTACGAAAAACTGTTTTTT,CASSRQDRGYEKLFF
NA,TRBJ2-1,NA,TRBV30,TGTGCCTGGAGTGTAGTCGGGGGAGGTGAGCAGTTCTTC,CAWSVVGGGEQFF
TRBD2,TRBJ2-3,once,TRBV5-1,TGCGCCAGCAGCCCGGGACTAGGCACAGATACGCAGTATTTT,CASSPGLGTDTQYF
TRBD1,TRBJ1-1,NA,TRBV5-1,TGCGCCAGCAGCCTTGACAGGGGAAGCGGGCACACTGAAGCTTTCTTT,CASSLDRGSGHTEAFF
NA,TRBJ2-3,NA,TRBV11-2,TGTGCCAGCAGCTTATACGCGGGCCCAGATACGCAGTATTTT,CASSLYAGPDTQYF
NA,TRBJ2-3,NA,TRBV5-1,TGCGCCAGCAGCCCGTCCGGGGACACTCGCACAGATACGCAGTATTTT,CASSPSGDTRTDTQYF
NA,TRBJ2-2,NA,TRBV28,TGTGCCAGCAGTTTGAACACCGGGGAGCTGTTTTTT,CASSLNTGELFF
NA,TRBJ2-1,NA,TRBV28,TGTGCCAGCAGTTTAGTCGGGGGCTCCTACAATGAGCAGTTCTTC,CASSLVGGSYNEQFF
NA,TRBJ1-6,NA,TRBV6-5,TGTGCCAGCAGTTATAGTCGCTCCGAGTGGAATTCACCCCTCCACTTT,CASSYSRSEWNSPLHF
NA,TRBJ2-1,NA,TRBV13,TGTGCCTGCCTCCCCGACAGTGGGAACAATGAGCAGTTCTTC,CACLPDSGNNEQFF
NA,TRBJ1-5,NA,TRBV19,TGTGCCAGTGAGGCCCATTTGGGCAATCAGCCCCAGCATTTT,CASEAHLGNQPQHF